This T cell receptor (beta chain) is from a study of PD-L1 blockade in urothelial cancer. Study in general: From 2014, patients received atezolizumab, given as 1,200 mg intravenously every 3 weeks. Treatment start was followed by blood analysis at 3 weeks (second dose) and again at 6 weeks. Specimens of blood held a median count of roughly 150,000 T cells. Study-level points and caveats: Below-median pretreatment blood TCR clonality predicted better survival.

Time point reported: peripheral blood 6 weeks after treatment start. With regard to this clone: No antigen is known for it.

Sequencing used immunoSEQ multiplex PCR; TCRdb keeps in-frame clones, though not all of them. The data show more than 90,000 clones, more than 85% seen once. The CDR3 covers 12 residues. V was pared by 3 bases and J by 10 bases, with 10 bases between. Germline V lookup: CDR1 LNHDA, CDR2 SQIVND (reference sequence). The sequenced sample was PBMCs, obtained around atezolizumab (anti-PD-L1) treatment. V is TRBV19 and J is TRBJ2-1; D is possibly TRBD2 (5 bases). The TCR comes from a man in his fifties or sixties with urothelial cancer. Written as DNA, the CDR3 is TGTGCCAGTAGTATTTTGTCTAGCGAGCAGTTCTTC. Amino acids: CASSILSSEQFF.